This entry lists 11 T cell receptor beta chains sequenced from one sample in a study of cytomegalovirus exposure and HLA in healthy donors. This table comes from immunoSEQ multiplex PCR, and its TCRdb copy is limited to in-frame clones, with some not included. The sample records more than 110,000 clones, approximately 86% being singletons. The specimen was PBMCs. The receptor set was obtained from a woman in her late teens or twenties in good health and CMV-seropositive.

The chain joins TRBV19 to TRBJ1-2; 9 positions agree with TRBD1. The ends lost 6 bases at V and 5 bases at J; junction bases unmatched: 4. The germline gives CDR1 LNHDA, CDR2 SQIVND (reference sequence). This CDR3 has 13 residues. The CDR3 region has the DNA TGTGCCAGTAGAGAGGGACAGGGTTATGGCTACACCTTC. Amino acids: CASREGQGYGYTF.

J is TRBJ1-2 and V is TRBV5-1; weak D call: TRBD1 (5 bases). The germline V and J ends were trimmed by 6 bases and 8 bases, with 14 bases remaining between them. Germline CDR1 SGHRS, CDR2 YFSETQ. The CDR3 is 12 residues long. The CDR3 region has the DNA TGCGCCAGCAAACTTAACCAGGGAGGCTACACCTTC. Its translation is CASKLNQGGYTF.

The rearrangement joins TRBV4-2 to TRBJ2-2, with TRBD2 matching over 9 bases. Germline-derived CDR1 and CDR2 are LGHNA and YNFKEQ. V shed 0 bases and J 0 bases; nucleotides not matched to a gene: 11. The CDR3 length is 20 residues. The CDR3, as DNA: TGTGCCAGCAGCCAAGATCCCCTCTGGCGGGAGGGGGCGAACACCGGGGAGCTGTTTTTT. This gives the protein CASSQDPLWREGANTGELFF.

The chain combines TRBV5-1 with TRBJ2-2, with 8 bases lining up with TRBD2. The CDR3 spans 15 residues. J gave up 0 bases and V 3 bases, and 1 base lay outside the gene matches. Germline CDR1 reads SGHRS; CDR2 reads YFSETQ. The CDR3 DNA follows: TGCGCCAGCAGCTCGGGACTAGCGAACACCGGGGAGCTGTTTTTT. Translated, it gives CASSSGLANTGELFF.

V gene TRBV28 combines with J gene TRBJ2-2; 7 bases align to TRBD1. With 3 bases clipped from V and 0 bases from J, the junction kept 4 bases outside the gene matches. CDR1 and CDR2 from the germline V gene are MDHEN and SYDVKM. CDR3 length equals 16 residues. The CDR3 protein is CASSLWDSPNTGELFF. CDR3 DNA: TGTGCCAGCAGTTTGTGGGACAGTCCGAACACCGGGGAGCTGTTTTTT.

The CDR3 loop reads CASTTRDYGYTF. The DNA for the CDR3 is TGTGCCAGCACCACGAGGGACTATGGCTACACCTTC. V gene TRBV5-8 combines with J gene TRBJ1-2; D not resolved. The CDR3 has 12 amino acids. Trimming removed 6 bases at V and 3 bases at J, with 9 bases between. The V gene's germline CDR1 is SGHTS and CDR2 YDEGEE. The full variable domain, in which reference TRBV5-8 and TRBJ1-2 provide the parts outside the CDR3, is EAGVTQSPTHLIKTRGQQATLRCSPISGHTSVYWYQQALGLGLQFLLWYDEGEERNRGNFPPRFSGRQFPNYSSELNVNALELEDSALYLCASTTRDYGYTFGSGTRLTVV.

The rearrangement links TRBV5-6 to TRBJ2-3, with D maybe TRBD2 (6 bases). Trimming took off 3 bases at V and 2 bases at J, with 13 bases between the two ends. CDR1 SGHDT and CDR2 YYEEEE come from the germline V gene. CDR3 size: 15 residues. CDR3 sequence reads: CASSSLRGVTDTQYF. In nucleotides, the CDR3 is TGTGCCAGCAGCTCCTTGCGGGGCGTCACAGATACGCAGTATTTT.

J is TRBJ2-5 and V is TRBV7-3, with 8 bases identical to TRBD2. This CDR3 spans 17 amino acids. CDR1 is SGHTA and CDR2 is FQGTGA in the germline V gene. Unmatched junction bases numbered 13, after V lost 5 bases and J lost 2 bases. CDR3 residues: CASSDATLAGSQETQYF. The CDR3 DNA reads TGTGCCAGCAGCGACGCTACCCTAGCGGGCTCTCAAGAGACCCAGTACTTC.

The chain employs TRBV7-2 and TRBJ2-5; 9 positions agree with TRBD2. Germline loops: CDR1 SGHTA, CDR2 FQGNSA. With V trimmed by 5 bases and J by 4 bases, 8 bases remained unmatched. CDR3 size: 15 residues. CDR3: CASSRIAGVRETQYF. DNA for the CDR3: TGTGCCAGCAGCCGAATAGCGGGAGTGAGAGAGACCCAGTACTTC.

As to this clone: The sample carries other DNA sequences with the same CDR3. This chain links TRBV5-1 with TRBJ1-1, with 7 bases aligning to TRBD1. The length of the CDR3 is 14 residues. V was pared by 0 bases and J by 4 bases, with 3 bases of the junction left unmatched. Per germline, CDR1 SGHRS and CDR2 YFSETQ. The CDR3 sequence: CASSLEGAGTEAFF. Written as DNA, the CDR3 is TGCGCCAGCAGCTTGGAGGGGGCAGGCACTGAAGCTTTCTTT.

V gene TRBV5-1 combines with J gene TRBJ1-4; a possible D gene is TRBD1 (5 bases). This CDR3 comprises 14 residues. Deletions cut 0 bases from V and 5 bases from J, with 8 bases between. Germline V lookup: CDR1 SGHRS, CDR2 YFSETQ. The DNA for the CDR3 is TGCGCCAGCAGCTTGGTAGGGGTGAATGAAAAACTGTTTTTT. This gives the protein CASSLVGVNEKLFF.